These 10 T cell receptor beta chains were sequenced from one sample in a study of blood T cell repertoires in COVID-19. The assay was immunoSEQ multiplex PCR, and TCRdb's table has in-frame clones only and misses some. This sample carries tens of thousands of clones, around nine tenths of them seen once, and the ten largest clones take 4.9%. The material sequenced was peripheral blood. Source of these receptors: a man aged 45 to 65 with active or convalescent COVID-19.

This clone was seen more than once but under ten times. The chain employs TRBV5-4 and TRBJ1-6; 7 bases are shared with TRBD1. Germline CDR1 and CDR2: SGHNT and YYREEE (reference sequence). The CDR3 sequence is 15 residues long. J was trimmed by 7 bases and V by 3 bases; bases with no gene match: 7. CDR3 sequence (DNA): TGTGCCAGCAGCTCGGGCGGGACAGTCAATTCACCCCTCCACTTT. Translating gives CASSSGGTVNSPLHF.

The chain uses TRBV7-2 and TRBJ2-3, with D perhaps TRBD2 (7 bases). The CDR3 contains 16 residues. V lost 1 base, J lost 5 bases, and 16 bases lay in between. The germline gives CDR1 SGHTA, CDR2 FQGNSA. The CDR3 region is CASSLGRGGRIDTQYF. The DNA for the CDR3 is TGTGCCAGCAGCTTAGGTAGGGGGGGGCGGATAGATACGCAGTATTTT.

This chain uses TRBV5-1 with TRBJ2-7; 10 bases match TRBD1. The V gene's germline CDR1 is SGHRS and CDR2 YFSETQ. There are 16 residues in the CDR3. V trimming: 2 bases; J trimming: 2 bases; junction bases outside the gene matches: 7. DNA of the CDR3: TGCGCCAGCAGCTTCGGGACAGGGGCCTCAACCTACGAGCAGTACTTC. Protein: CASSFGTGASTYEQYF.

This chain uses TRBV2 with TRBJ2-3; 8 positions agree with TRBD2. Germline V gene lookup returns CDR1 SNHLY and CDR2 FYNNEI. Trimming took 7 bases from V and 1 from J; bases not matched to a gene: 7. CDR3 length equals 15 residues. CDR3 sequence (DNA): TGTGCCAGCACCCTGGCAGCGGGGGGCACAGATACGCAGTATTTT. Its translation is CASTLAAGGTDTQYF.

This clone was found once. The rearrangement uses TRBV21-1 and TRBJ2-1; whether TRBD2, the table's D call, matches the DNA was not checked. TRBV21-1 represents a pseudogene. This CDR3 has 16 residues. The CDR3 coding sequence is TGTGCCAGCAGCAAAGGGCCTAGCGGGGTTTACAATGAGCAGTTCTTC. Protein sequence: CASSKGPSGVYNEQFF.

The CDR3 DNA reads as TGTGCCAGCAGCCCTTGGCCAGGTGAGCAGTTCTTC. Its translation is CASSPWPGEQFF. The chain is built from TRBV11-3 and TRBJ2-1; no reliable D call. The V gene lost 5 bases and the J gene lost 9 bases, with 11 bases spanning the gap. Germline-derived CDR1 and CDR2 are SGHNT and YENEEA. CDR3 length: 12 residues.

V and J are TRBV28 and TRBJ1-2; D perhaps matches TRBD1 (6 bases). The CDR3 loop spans 12 amino acids. Germline loops: CDR1 MDHEN, CDR2 SYDVKM. Trimming stripped 11 bases from V and 6 bases from J, with 16 bases between. CDR3 sequence: CASNGQSDGYTF. The CDR3 region has the DNA TGTGCCTCCAACGGACAGTCGGATGGCTACACCTTC.

The V and J genes are TRBV5-5 and TRBJ2-5; no definite D call. V lost 1 base, J lost 2 bases, and 6 bases lay in between. The CDR3 has 13 amino acids. Germline values: CDR1 SGHKS, CDR2 YYEKEE (reference sequence). This CDR3 reads CASSLWQQETQYF. Written as DNA, the CDR3 is TGTGCCAGCAGCTTGTGGCAGCAAGAGACCCAGTACTTC.

The chain's CDR3 is CAWSVGGNTEAFF. The CDR3 DNA sequence: TGTGCCTGGAGTGTGGGGGGGAACACTGAAGCTTTCTTT. The rearrangement joins TRBV30 to TRBJ1-1; perhaps TRBD1 as D (5 bases). V gave up 0 bases and J gave up 1 base, with 6 bases separating them. The germline gives CDR1 GTSNPN, CDR2 SVGIG (reference sequence). The CDR3 is 13 residues long.

The rearrangement links TRBV4-1 to TRBJ2-3, with a possible D match to TRBD2 (5 bases). The CDR3 totals 11 residues. Between the trimmed V and J ends, which lost 6 bases and 9 bases, there was a span of 10 bases. Per the germline V gene, CDR1 is MGHRA and CDR2 is YSYEKL. Here the CDR3 DNA reads TGCGCCAGCAGAGGGAGTGTCACGCAGTATTTT. Amino acids: CASRGSVTQYF.